Shown below are 3 T cell receptor beta chains from a single sample sequenced in a study of blood T cell repertoires in COVID-19. Method: immunoSEQ multiplex PCR; TCRdb's copy keeps in-frame clones and lacks some. The repertoire holds about 160,000 clones, roughly 82% seen once, with less than 2.5% in the top ten. Sequencing input: peripheral blood. The receptors derive from a man in his sixties or seventies with acute or convalescent COVID-19.

The chain carries TRBV29-1 and TRBJ2-5; no firm D call. CDR3 length equals 12 residues. The germline CDR1 and CDR2 sequences are SQVTM and ANQGSEA. V was clipped by 7 bases and J by 3 bases, with 12 bases between them. Written as DNA, the CDR3 is TGCAGCGGCCTGGCCACCGAAGAGACCCAGTACTTC. Protein product: CSGLATEETQYF. Variable domain in full (rest from reference TRBV29-1 and TRBJ2-5): SAVISQKPSRDICQRGTSLTIQCQVDSQVTMMFWYRQQPGQSLTLIATANQGSEATYESGFVIDKFPISRPNLTFSTLTVSNMSPEDSSIYLCSGLATEETQYFGPGTRLLVL.

The chain recombines TRBV11-2 with TRBJ2-1; perhaps TRBD1 as D (5 bases). The germline V gene encodes CDR1 SGHAT and CDR2 FQNNGV. V shed 5 bases and J shed 7 bases, with 15 bases lying between them. The CDR3 is 14 amino acids. The CDR3 DNA reads as TGTGCCAGCAGCCAGACAGTGGGGTGGAATGAGCAGTTCTTC. Amino acids: CASSQTVGWNEQFF.

This clone was observed a single time. This chain links TRBV28 with TRBJ2-1; tentatively, D is TRBD1 (6 bases). CDR1 and CDR2 (germline): MDHEN, SYDVKM. The V gene lost 4 bases and the J gene lost 6 bases, with 16 bases spanning the gap. The CDR3 extends over 15 amino acids. CDR3 bases: TGTGCCAGCAGTTCCCCCCAGGGGTACATCAATGAGCAGTTCTTC. Amino acids: CASSSPQGYINEQFF.